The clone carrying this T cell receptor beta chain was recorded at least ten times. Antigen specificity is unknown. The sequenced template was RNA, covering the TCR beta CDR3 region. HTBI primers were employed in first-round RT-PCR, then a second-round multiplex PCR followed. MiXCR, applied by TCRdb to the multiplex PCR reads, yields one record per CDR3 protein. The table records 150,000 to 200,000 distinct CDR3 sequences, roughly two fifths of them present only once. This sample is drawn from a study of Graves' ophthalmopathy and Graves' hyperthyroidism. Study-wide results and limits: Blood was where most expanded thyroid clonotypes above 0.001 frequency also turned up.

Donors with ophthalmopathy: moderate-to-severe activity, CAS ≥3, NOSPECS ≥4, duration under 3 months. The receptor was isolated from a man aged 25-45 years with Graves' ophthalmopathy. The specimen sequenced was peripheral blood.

The CDR3 bases are TGTGCCTGGAGACAGGGTCGCTGGGGCTACACCTTC. This sequence encodes CAWRQGRWGYTF. The chain combines TRBV30 with TRBJ1-2; weak D call: TRBD1 (6 bases). The V gene's germline CDR1 is GTSNPN and CDR2 SVGIG (reference sequence). CDR3 length equals 12 residues. The V end was cut by 3 bases, the J end by 8 bases, with 13 bases between.